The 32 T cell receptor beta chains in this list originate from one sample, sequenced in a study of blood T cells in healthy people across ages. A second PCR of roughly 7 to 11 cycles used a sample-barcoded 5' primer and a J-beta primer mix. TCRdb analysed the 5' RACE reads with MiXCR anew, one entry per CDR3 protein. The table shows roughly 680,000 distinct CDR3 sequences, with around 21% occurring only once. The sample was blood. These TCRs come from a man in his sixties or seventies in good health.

The CDR3 is CSASSADGITGELFF. In DNA form, the CDR3 reads TGCAGTGCTAGTTCCGCGGACGGAATTACCGGGGAGCTGTTTTTT. The V and J genes are TRBV20-1 and TRBJ2-2; no definite D call. CDR1 and CDR2 from the germline V gene are DFQATT and SNEGSKA (reference sequence). V lost 3 bases to trimming and J lost 5 bases, with 16 bases between them. The CDR3 consists of 15 residues.

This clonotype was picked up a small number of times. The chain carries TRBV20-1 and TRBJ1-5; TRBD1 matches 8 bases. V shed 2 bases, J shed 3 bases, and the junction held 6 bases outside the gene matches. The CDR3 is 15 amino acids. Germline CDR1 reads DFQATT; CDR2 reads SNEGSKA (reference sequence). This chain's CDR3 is CSARRGQEINQPQHF. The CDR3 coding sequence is TGCAGTGCTAGAAGGGGACAGGAGATCAATCAGCCCCAGCATTTT.

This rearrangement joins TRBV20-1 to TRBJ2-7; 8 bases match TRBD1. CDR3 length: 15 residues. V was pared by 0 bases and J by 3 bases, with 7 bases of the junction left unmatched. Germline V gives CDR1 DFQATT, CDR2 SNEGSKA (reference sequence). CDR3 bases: TGCAGTGCTAGAGATTCAGGACAGGGACTCTACGAGCAGTACTTC. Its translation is CSARDSGQGLYEQYF.

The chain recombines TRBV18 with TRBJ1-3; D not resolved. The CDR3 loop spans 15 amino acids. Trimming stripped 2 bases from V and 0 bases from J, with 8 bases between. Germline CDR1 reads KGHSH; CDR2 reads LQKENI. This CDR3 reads CASSPDVSSGNTIYF. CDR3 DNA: TGTGCCAGCTCACCAGACGTAAGCTCTGGAAACACCATATATTTT.

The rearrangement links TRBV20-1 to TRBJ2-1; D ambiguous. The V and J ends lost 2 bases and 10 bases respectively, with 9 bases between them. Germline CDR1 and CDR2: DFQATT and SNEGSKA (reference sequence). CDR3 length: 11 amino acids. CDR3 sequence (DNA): TGCAGTGCTAGACTAGTTGAGGAGCAGTTCTTC. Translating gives CSARLVEEQFF.

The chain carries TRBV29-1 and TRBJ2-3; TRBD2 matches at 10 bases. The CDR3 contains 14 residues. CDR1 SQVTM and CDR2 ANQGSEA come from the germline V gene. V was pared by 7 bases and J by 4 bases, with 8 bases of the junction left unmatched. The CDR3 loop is CSAGGLAGADTQYF. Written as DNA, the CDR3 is TGCAGCGCGGGGGGTCTAGCGGGGGCAGATACGCAGTATTTT.

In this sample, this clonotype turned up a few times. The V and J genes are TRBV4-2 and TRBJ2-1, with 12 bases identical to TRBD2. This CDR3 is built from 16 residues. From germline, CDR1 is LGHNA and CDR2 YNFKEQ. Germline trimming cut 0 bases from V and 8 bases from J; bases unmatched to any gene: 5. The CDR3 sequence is CASSQEASGRAYEQFF. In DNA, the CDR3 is TGTGCCAGCAGCCAAGAGGCTAGCGGGAGGGCCTATGAGCAGTTCTTC.

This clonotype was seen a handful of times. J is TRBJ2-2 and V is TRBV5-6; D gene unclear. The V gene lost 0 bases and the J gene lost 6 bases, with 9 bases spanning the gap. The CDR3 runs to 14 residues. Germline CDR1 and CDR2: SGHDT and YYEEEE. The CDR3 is CASSLVEDAGELFF. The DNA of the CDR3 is TGTGCCAGCAGCTTGGTTGAGGATGCCGGGGAGCTGTTTTTT.

The DNA of the CDR3 is TGTGCCAGCAGTTTCCGCCTGACAGGAACCTATGGCTACACCTTC. Translation: CASSFRLTGTYGYTF. The chain recombines TRBV27 with TRBJ1-2, with a weak D call TRBD1 (6 bases). Germline values: CDR1 MNHEY, CDR2 SMNVEV (reference sequence). The CDR3 sequence is 15 residues long. V lost 3 bases and J lost 4, with 15 bases in between.

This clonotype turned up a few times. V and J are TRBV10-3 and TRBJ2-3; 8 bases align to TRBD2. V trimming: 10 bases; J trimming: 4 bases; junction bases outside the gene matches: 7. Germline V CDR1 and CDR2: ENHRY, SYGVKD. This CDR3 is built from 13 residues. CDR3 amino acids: CATKAGAPDTQYF. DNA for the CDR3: TGTGCCACCAAAGCGGGAGCCCCAGATACGCAGTATTTT.

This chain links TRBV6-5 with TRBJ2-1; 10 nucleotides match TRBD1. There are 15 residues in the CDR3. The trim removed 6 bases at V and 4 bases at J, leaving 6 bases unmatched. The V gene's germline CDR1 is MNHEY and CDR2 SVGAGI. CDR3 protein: CASSMTGGPYNEQFF. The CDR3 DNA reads TGTGCCAGCAGCATGACAGGGGGCCCTTACAATGAGCAGTTCTTC.

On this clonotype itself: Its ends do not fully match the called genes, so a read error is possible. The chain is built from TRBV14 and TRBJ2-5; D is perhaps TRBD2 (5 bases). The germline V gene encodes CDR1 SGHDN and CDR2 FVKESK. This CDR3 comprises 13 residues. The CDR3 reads CASSLIRGETPYF. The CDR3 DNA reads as TGTGCCAGCAGCCTGATCCGGGGAGAGACCCCGTACTTC.

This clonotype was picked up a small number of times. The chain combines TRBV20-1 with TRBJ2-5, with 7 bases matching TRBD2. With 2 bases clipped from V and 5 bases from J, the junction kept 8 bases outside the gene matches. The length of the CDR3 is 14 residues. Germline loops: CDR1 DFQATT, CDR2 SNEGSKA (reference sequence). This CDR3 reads CSARSAGVVETQYF. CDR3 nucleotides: TGCAGTGCTAGAAGTGCGGGAGTAGTGGAGACCCAGTACTTC.

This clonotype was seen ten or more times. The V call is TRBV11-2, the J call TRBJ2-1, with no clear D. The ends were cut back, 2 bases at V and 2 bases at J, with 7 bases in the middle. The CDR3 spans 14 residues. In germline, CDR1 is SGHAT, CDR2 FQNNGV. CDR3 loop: CASSLTATYNEQFF. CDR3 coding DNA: TGTGCCAGCAGCTTAACAGCGACCTACAATGAGCAGTTCTTC.

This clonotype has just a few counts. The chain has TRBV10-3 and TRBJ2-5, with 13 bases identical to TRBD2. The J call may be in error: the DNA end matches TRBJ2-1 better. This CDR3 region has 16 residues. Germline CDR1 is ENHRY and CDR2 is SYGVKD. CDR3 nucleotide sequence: TGTGCCATCAGTGAGCCAGGACTAGCGGGAGAAGGTGAGCAGTTCTTC. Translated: CAISEPGLAGEGEQFF.

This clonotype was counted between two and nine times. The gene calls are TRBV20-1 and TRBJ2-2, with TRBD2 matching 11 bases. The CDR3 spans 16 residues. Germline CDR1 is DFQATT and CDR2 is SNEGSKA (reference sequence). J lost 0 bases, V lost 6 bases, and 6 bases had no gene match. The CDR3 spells CSAPGLAAANTGELFF. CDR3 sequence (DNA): TGCAGTGCCCCGGGACTAGCGGCTGCGAACACCGGGGAGCTGTTTTTT.

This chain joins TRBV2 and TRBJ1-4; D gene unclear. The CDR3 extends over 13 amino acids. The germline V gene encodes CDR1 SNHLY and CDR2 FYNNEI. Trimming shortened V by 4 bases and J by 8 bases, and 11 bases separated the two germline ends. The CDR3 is CASSAGEIEKLFF. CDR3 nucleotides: TGTGCCAGCAGTGCGGGAGAAATCGAAAAACTGTTTTTT.

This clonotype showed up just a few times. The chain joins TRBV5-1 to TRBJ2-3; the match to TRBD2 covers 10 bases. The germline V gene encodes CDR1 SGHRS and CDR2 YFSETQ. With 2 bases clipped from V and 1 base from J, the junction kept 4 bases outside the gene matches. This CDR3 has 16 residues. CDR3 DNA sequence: TGCGCCAGCAGCTTATTCGGGACTAGCGGCACAGATACGCAGTATTTT. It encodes CASSLFGTSGTDTQYF.

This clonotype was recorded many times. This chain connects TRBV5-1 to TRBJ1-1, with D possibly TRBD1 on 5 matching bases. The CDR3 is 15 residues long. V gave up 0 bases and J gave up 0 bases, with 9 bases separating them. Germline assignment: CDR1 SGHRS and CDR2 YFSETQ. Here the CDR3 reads CASSLVPGLNTEAFF. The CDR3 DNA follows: TGCGCCAGCAGCTTGGTCCCAGGGTTGAACACTGAAGCTTTCTTT.

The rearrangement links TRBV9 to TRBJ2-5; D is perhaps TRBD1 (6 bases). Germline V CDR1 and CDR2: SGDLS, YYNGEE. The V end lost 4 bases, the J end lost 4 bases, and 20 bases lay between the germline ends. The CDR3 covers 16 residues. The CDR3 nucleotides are TGTGCCAGCAGCACAACTCCGGGACAAACGGGAGAGACCCAGTACTTC. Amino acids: CASSTTPGQTGETQYF. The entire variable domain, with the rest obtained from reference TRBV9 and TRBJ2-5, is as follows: DSGVTQTPKHLITATGQRVTLRCSPRSGDLSVYWYQQSLDQGLQFLIQYYNGEERAKGNILERFSAQQFPDLHSELNLSSLELGDSALYFCASSTTPGQTGETQYFGPGTRLLVL.

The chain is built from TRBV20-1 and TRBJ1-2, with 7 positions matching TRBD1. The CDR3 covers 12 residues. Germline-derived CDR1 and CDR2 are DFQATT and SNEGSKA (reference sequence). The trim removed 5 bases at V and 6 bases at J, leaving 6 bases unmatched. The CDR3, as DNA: TGCAGTGCTGCTCAGGGGGGCAATGGCTACACCTTC. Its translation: CSAAQGGNGYTF.

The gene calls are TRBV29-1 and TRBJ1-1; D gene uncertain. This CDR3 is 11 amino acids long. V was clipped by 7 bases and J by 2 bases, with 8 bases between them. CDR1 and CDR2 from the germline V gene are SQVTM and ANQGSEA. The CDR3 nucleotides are TGCAGCGCTATAAGTAACACTGAAGCTTTCTTT. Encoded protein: CSAISNTEAFF.

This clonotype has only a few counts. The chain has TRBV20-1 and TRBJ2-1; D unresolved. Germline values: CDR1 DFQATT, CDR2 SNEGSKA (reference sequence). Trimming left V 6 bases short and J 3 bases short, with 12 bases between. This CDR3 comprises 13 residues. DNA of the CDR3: TGCAGTGCCGACACCCGGGTCTACAATGAGCAGTTCTTC. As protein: CSADTRVYNEQFF.

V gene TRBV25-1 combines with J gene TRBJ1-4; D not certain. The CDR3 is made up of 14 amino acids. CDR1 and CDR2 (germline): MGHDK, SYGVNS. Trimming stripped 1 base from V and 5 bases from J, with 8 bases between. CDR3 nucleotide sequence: TGTGCCAGCAGTGAATGGGTGGGGAATGAAAAACTGTTTTTT. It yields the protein CASSEWVGNEKLFF.

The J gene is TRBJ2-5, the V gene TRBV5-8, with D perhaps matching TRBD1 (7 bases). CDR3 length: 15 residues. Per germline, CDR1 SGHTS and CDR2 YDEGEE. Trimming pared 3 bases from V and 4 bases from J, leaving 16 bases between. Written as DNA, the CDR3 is TGTGCCAGCAGCTCCTCCGGGACAGCGGGAGAGACCCAGTACTTC. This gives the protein CASSSSGTAGETQYF. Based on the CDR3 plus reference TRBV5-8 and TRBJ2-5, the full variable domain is EAGVTQSPTHLIKTRGQQATLRCSPISGHTSVYWYQQALGLGLQFLLWYDEGEERNRGNFPPRFSGRQFPNYSSELNVNALELEDSALYLCASSSSGTAGETQYFGPGTRLLVL.

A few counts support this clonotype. This chain's CDR3 is CASIPDRGLGYTF. CDR3 in DNA: TGTGCCAGCATCCCGGACAGGGGGCTTGGCTACACCTTC. The V call is TRBV2, the J call TRBJ1-2; 11 bases align to TRBD1. Losses at the gene ends were 7 bases for V and 7 bases for J; bases not matched to a gene: 5. Germline values: CDR1 SNHLY, CDR2 FYNNEI. CDR3 length: 13 residues.

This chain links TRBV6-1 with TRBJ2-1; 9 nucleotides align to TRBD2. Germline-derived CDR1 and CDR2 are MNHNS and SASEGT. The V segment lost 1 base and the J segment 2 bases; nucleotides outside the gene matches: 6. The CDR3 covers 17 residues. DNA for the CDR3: TGTGCCAGCAGTGAAGACGGCGGACTAGCGCCCTACAATGAGCAGTTCTTC. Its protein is CASSEDGGLAPYNEQFF.

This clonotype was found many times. DNA of the CDR3: TGTGCCAGCAGCTTAGCGGGCGGGAGTACGGAGACCCAGTACTTC. This sequence encodes CASSLAGGSTETQYF. The V call is TRBV7-9, the J call TRBJ2-5, with 7 nucleotides matching TRBD2. V lost 0 bases, J lost 5 bases, and 6 bases stayed unmatched. The CDR3 is 15 amino acids. Germline V gene lookup returns CDR1 SEHNR and CDR2 FQNEAQ (reference sequence).

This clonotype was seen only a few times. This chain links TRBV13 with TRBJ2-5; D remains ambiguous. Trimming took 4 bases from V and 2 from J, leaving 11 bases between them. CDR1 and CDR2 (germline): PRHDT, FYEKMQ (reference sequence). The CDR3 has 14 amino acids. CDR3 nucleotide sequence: TGTGCCAGCAGCTCCCGGACCTTACAAGAGACCCAGTACTTC. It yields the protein CASSSRTLQETQYF.

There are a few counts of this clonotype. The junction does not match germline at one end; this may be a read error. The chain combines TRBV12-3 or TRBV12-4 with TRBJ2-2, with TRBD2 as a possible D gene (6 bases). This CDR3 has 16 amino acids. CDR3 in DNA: TGTGCCAGCAGACTCCCTAGTAGATATGACACCGGGGGGCTGTTTTTT. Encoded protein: CASRLPSRYDTGGLFF.

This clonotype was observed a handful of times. CDR3 loop: CASSEADGGYAGELFF. For the CDR3, the DNA is TGTGCCAGCAGTGAAGCCGACGGAGGGTACGCCGGGGAGCTGTTTTTT. The rearrangement uses TRBV2 and TRBJ2-2; perhaps TRBD2 as D (6 bases). V lost 0 bases and J 6 bases, leaving 14 bases between the germline ends. Germline values: CDR1 SNHLY, CDR2 FYNNEI. This CDR3 spans 16 amino acids. Full variable domain (outside the CDR3, taken from reference TRBV2 and TRBJ2-2): EPEVTQTPSHQVTQMGQEVILRCVPISNHLYFYWYRQILGQKVEFLVSFYNNEISEKSEIFDDQFSVERPDGSNFTLKIRSTKLEDSAMYFCASSEADGGYAGELFFGEGSRLTVL.

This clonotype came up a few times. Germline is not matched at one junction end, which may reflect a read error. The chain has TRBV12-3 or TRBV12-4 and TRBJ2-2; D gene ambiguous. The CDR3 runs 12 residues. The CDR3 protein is CASCFPAGELFF. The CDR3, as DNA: TGTGCCAGCTGTTTCCCCGCCGGGGAGCTGTTTTTT.